These 13 T cell receptor beta chains originate from one sample sequenced in a study of shared clonotypes between healthy human individuals. Repertoires were generated with immunoSEQ multiplex PCR, while TCRdb's copy carries only in-frame clones and drops some. The sample holds approximately 1,500,000 clones, 95% to 99% seen once. The sequenced sample consisted of naive CD4+ T cells sorted from blood. Subset noted: CD45RA+ positively selected. These receptors all come from a man younger than 45 in good health.

The chain has TRBV27 and TRBJ2-7, with 9 bases that match TRBD1. The CDR3 contains 15 residues. The trim removed 2 bases at V and 3 bases at J, leaving 5 bases unmatched. Germline V gives CDR1 MNHEY, CDR2 SMNVEV (reference sequence). CDR3 nucleotides: TGTGCCAGCAGTTTACTGTCGGACAGGGGCTACGAGCAGTACTTC. It yields the protein CASSLLSDRGYEQYF.

V is TRBV14 and J is TRBJ1-1; D gene unclear. This CDR3 is built from 14 residues. Germline CDR1 reads SGHDN; CDR2 reads FVKESK. Trimming stripped 4 bases from V and 5 bases from J, with 14 bases between. Written as DNA, the CDR3 is TGTGCCAGCAGCCGAAATCTAAGTGTTACTGAAGCTTTCTTT. The encoded protein is CASSRNLSVTEAFF. Full variable domain (rest looked up from reference TRBV14 and TRBJ1-1): EAGVTQFPSHSVIEKGQTVTLRCDPISGHDNLYWYRRVMGKEIKFLLHFVKESKQDESGMPNNRFLAERTGGTYSTLKVQPAELEDSGVYFCASSRNLSVTEAFFGQGTRLTVV.

The V call is TRBV19, the J call TRBJ1-5; the D gene is possibly TRBD1 (5 bases). Germline CDR1 LNHDA, CDR2 SQIVND (reference sequence). V was shortened by 5 bases and J by 4 bases, with 21 bases between the two germline ends. CDR3 length: 17 amino acids. The CDR3 spells CASSGNWGREWNQPQHF. In DNA, the CDR3 is TGTGCCAGTAGTGGGAATTGGGGCAGGGAGTGGAATCAGCCCCAGCATTTT.

This chain uses TRBV25-1 with TRBJ2-5; the D is unclear. The length of the CDR3 is 15 residues. Deletions cut 2 bases from V and 0 bases from J, with 10 bases between. CDR1 MGHDK and CDR2 SYGVNS come from the germline V gene. The DNA for the CDR3 is TGTGCCAGCAGTGAAAAAGGCTGGTACCAAGAGACCCAGTACTTC. Residues: CASSEKGWYQETQYF.

About this clone itself: The same CDR3 can be traced to other DNA sequences in this sample. J is TRBJ2-1 and V is TRBV5-1, with 11 bases that match TRBD2. From germline, CDR1 is SGHRS and CDR2 YFSETQ. V shed 0 bases, J shed 10 bases, and the junction held 6 bases outside the gene matches. The CDR3 consists of 15 residues. DNA for the CDR3: TGCGCCAGCAGCTTGGAGCTAGCGGGAGGTGGAGAGCAGTTCTTC. It is translated as CASSLELAGGGEQFF.

This chain joins TRBV10-2 and TRBJ2-7; TRBD2 might be the D (5 bases). The CDR3 is 14 residues long. Trimming removed 6 bases from V and 0 bases from J, with 12 bases in between. CDR1 WSHSY and CDR2 SAAADI come from the germline V gene. The CDR3 bases are TGCGCCAGCAGCGACTACAGCTTCTCCTACGAGCAGTACTTC. Translating gives CASSDYSFSYEQYF.

This rearrangement joins TRBV5-6 to TRBJ1-1, with 8 nucleotides matching TRBD1. The trim removed 3 bases at V and 4 bases at J, leaving 5 bases unmatched. Germline lookup yields CDR1 SGHDT and CDR2 YYEEEE. This CDR3 is built from 14 residues. CDR3 loop: CASSSRGRTTEAFF. For the CDR3, the DNA is TGTGCCAGCAGCTCCAGGGGGCGTACCACTGAAGCTTTCTTT.

The J gene is TRBJ2-7, the V gene TRBV6-5; D perhaps matches TRBD1 (6 bases). Germline assignment: CDR1 MNHEY and CDR2 SVGAGI. This CDR3 region has 12 residues. V lost 7 bases to trimming and J lost 3 bases, with 10 bases between them. CDR3 amino acids: CASTGAGYEQYF. The CDR3, as DNA: TGTGCCAGCACAGGGGCGGGCTACGAGCAGTACTTC.

The chain carries TRBV6-4 and TRBJ2-1; a possible D gene is TRBD1 (6 bases). Germline V CDR1 and CDR2: MRHNA, SNTAGT. V was clipped by 0 bases and J by 9 bases, with 12 bases between them. The CDR3 runs to 14 residues. CDR3 region: CASSDSSLGGEQFF. CDR3 DNA: TGTGCCAGCAGTGACTCGAGTCTAGGGGGTGAGCAGTTCTTC.

The gene calls are TRBV29-1 and TRBJ2-3; 7 nucleotides line up with TRBD2. The V segment lost 7 bases and the J segment 4 bases; nucleotides outside the gene matches: 11. Germline assignment: CDR1 SQVTM and CDR2 ANQGSEA. The CDR3 is 14 amino acids. The CDR3 is CSAGGSSMADTQYF. The CDR3, as DNA: TGCAGCGCGGGGGGATCCTCAATGGCAGATACGCAGTATTTT.

This chain uses TRBV6-5 with TRBJ1-1; D gene unclear. Germline V CDR1 and CDR2: MNHEY, SVGAGI. V lost 1 base and J lost 0, with 9 bases in between. The CDR3 consists of 15 residues. CDR3 sequence (DNA): TGTGCCAGCAGTTACTTTGGTATCATGAACACTGAAGCTTTCTTT. Amino acid sequence: CASSYFGIMNTEAFF.

J is TRBJ2-7 and V is TRBV5-1; TRBD1 agrees at 7 bases. CDR3 size: 14 residues. From germline, CDR1 is SGHRS and CDR2 YFSETQ. The ends lost 2 bases at V and 4 bases at J; junction bases unmatched: 6. Here the CDR3 DNA reads TGCGCCAGCAGCTTTCAGGGGGATGGGTACGAGCAGTACTTC. Translating gives CASSFQGDGYEQYF.

V is TRBV10-3 and J is TRBJ2-5; no clear D gene. This CDR3 spans 11 amino acids. Germline CDR1 is ENHRY and CDR2 is SYGVKD. Trimming left V 3 bases short and J 5 bases short, with 4 bases between. The CDR3 bases are TGTGCCATCAGTGATTTGGAGACCCAGTACTTC. Amino acid sequence: CAISDLETQYF.